Listed below are T cell receptor beta chains from one sample, sequenced in a study of blood T cell repertoires in COVID-19. Here immunoSEQ multiplex PCR was the method, and the copy in TCRdb shows in-frame clones only, minus some. The sample has approximately 300,000 clones, more than 85% seen once. The specimen sequenced was PBMCs or T cells enriched from blood (not recorded which). The receptors were sampled from a woman aged 25 to 45 who had recovered from COVID-19. Each CDR3 is given with its conserved first and last residue. Rows may omit the clone size; those that give it use once, few, many or a size class.

v_gene	abundance	j_gene	CDR3aa
TRBV4-1	.	TRBJ2-1	CASSRGGDSYNEQFF
TRBV5-5	.	TRBJ1-1	CASSLAQSIEAFF
TRBV23-1	.	TRBJ1-2	CASSHSDRGKDYGYTF
TRBV2	.	TRBJ1-1	CASSYRTLNTEAFF
TRBV28	.	TRBJ1-4	CASTAGGSATNEKLFF
TRBV7-2	.	TRBJ2-5	CAIVSGSQETQYF
TRBV11-3	once	TRBJ1-3	CASSGSGSGNTIYF
TRBV4-1	.	TRBJ2-1	CASSQDTTSGVYNEQFF
TRBV20-1	.	TRBJ2-7	CSARRGDRSLF
TRBV5-6	.	TRBJ2-1	CASSSLGLARVSSYNEQFF
TRBV30	.	TRBJ1-1	CAWSRQGSAGLRTEAFF